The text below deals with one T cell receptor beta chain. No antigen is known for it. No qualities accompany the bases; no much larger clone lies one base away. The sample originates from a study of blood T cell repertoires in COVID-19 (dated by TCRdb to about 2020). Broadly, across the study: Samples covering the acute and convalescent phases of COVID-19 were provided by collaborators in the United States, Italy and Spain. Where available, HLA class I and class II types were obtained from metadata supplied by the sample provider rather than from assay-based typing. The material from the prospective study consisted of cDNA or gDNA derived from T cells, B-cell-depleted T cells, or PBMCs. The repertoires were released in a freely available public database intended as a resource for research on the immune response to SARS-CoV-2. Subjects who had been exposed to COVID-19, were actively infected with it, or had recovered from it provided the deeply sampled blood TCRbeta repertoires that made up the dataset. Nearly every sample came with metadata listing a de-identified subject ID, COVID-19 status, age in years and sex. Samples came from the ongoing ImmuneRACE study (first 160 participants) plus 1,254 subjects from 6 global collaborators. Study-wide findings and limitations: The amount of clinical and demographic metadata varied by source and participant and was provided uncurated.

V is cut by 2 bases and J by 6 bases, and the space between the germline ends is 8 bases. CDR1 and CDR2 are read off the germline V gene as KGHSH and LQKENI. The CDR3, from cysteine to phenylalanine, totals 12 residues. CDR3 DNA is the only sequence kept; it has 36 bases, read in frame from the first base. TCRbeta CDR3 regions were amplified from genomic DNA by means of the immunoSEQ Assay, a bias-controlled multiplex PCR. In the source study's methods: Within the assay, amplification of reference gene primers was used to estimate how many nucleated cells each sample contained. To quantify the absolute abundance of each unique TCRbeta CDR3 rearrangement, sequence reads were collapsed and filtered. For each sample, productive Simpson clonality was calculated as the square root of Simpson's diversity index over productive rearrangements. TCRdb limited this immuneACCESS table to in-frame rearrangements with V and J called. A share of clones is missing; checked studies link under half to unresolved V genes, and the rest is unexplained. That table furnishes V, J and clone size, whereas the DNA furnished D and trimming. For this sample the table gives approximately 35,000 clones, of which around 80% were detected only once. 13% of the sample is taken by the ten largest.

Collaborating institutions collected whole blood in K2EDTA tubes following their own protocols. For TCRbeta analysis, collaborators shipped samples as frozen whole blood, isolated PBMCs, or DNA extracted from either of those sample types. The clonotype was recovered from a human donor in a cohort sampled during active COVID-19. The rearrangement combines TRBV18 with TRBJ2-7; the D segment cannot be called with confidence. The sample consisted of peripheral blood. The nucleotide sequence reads TGTGCCAGCTCACCAAGCCTACTCGAGCAGTACTTC. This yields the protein CASSPSLLEQYF.